The clone carrying this T cell receptor beta chain was seen a few times. Its antigen is currently unknown. TCR alpha and TCR beta cDNA libraries with sample barcodes and UMIs came from 5'RACE using constant-segment primers. One entry per CDR3 protein, called by TCRdb with MiXCR from the 5' RACE reads. The sample yields 430,000 or so distinct CDR3 sequences, approximately 25% seen once. The data belong to a study of T-cell memory formation after mild COVID-19. Study-wide results and limits: Cross-reactive memory seemingly joined, as some responding clones were found in pre-infection memory. Contracting clones, day 15 to 85, had balanced CD4/CD8, and later expanders favored CD4+.

V lost 5 bases and J 4 bases, leaving 11 bases between the germline ends. Germline-derived CDR1 and CDR2 are MNHEY and SVGEGT. CDR3 length equals 14 residues. The clonotype was recovered from an adult woman who had mild COVID-19 (a few samples of this study predate the infection). Cell type and time point are not known. Sample: PBMCs or a T cell subset sorted from them (not recorded which). J is TRBJ2-2 and V is TRBV6-2 or TRBV6-3, with D maybe TRBD2 (6 bases). The CDR3 bases are TGTGCCAGCAGTCACGGGAGTAGCACCGGGGAGCTGTTTTTT. Protein product: CASSHGSSTGELFF.